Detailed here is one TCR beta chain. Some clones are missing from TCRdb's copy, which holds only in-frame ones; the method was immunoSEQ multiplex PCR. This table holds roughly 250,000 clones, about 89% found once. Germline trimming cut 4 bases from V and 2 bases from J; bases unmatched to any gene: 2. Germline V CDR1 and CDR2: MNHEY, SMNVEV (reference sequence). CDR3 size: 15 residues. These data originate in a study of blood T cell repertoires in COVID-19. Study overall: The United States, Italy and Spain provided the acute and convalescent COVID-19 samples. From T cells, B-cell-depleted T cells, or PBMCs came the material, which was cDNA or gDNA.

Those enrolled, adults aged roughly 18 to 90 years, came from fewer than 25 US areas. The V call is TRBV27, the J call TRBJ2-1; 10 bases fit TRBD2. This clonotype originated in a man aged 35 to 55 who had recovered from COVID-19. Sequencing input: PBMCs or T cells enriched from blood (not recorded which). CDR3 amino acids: CASSSLAGAYNEQFF. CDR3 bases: TGTGCCAGCAGTTCTCTAGCGGGAGCCTACAATGAGCAGTTCTTC.